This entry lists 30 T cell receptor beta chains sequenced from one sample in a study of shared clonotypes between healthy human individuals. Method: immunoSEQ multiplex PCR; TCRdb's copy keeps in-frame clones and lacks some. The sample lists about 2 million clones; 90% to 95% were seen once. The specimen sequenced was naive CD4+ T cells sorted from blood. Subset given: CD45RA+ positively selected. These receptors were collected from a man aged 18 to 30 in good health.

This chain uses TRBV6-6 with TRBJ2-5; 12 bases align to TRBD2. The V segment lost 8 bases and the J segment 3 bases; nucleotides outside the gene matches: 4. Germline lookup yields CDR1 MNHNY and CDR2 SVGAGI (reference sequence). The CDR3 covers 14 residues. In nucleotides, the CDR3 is TGTGCCAGCCAAGCTAGCGGGGGGGAAGAGACCCAGTACTTC. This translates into CASQASGGEETQYF.

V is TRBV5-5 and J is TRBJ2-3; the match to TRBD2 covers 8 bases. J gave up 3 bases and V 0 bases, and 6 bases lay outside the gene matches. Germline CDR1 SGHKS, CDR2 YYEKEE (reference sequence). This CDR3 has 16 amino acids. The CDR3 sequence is CASSLAGTSKTDTQYF. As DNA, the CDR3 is TGTGCCAGCAGCTTGGCTGGGACTAGTAAAACAGATACGCAGTATTTT.

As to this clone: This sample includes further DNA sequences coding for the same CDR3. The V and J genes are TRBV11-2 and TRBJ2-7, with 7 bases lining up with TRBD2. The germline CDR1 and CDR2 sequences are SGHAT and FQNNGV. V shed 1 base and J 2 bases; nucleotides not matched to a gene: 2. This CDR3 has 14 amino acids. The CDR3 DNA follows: TGTGCCAGCAGCTTAGCGGGAGGTCCCTACGAGCAGTACTTC. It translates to CASSLAGGPYEQYF.

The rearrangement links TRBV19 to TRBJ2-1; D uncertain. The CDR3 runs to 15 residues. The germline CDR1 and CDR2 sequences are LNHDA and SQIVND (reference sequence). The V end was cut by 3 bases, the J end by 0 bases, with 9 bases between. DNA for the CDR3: TGTGCCAGTAGTATGGGATCAAGCTCCTACAATGAGCAGTTCTTC. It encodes CASSMGSSSYNEQFF.

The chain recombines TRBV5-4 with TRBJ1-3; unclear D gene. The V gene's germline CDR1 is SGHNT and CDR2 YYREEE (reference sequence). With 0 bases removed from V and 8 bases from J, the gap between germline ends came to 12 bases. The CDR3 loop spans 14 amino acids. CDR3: CASSLDRNRDTIYF. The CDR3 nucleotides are TGTGCCAGCAGCTTGGACCGGAACCGAGACACCATATATTTT.

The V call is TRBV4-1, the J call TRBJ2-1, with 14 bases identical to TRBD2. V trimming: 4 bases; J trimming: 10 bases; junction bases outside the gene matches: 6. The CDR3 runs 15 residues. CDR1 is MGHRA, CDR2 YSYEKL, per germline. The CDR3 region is CASSLGLAGGGEQFF. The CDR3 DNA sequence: TGCGCCAGCAGCCTCGGACTAGCGGGGGGAGGAGAGCAGTTCTTC.

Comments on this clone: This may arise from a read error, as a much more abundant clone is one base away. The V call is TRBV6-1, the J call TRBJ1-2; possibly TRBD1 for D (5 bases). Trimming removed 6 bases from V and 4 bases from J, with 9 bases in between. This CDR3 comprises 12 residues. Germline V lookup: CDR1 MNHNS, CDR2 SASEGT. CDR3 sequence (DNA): TGTGCCAGCAGCCGGGACGGCTATGGCTACACCTTC. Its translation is CASSRDGYGYTF.

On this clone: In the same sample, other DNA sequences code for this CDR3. DNA for the CDR3: TGTGCCTGGAGTGTCTTGGGTCTCCAAGAGACCCAGTACTTC. Its translation is CAWSVLGLQETQYF. The chain links TRBV30 to TRBJ2-5; D uncertain. CDR1 and CDR2 (germline): GTSNPN, SVGIG (reference sequence). The CDR3 contains 14 residues. Trimming shortened V by 0 bases and J by 1 base, and 9 bases separated the two germline ends.

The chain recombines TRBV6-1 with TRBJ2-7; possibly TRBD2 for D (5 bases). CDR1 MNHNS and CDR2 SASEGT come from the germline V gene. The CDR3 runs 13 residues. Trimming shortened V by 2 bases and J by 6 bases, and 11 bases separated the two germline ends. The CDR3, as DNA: TGTGCCAGCAGTGAACCCGGGGTGTTCGAGCAGTACTTC. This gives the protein CASSEPGVFEQYF.

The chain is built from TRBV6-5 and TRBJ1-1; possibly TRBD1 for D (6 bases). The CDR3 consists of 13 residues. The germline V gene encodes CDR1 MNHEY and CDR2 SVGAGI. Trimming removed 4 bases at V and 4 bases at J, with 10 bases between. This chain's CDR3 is CASSSRGITEAFF. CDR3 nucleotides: TGTGCCAGCAGTTCGAGGGGGATCACTGAAGCTTTCTTT.

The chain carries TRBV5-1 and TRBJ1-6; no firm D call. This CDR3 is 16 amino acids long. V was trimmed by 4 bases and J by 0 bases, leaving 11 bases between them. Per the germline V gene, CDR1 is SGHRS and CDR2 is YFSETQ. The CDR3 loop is CASSRTESSYNSPLHF. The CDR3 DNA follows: TGCGCCAGCAGCCGGACCGAAAGCTCCTATAATTCACCCCTCCACTTT.

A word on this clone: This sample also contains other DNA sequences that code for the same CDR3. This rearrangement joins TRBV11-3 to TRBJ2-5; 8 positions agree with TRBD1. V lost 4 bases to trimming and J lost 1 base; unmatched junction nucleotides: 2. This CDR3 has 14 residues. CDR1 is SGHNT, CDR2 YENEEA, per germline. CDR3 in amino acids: CASSSGTGQETQYF. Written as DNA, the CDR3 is TGTGCCAGCAGCTCCGGGACAGGCCAAGAGACCCAGTACTTC. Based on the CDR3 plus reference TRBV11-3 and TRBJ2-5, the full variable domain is EAGVVQSPRYKIIEKKQPVAFWCNPISGHNTLYWYLQNLGQGPELLIRYENEEAVDDSQLPKDRFSAERLKGVDSTLKIQPAELGDSAVYLCASSSGTGQETQYFGPGTRLLVL.

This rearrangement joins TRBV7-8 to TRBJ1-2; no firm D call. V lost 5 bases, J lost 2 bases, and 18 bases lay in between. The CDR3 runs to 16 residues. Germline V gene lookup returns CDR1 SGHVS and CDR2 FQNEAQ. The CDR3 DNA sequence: TGTGCCAGCAGCCCAAGAAGGACGGAACTCAACTATGGCTACACCTTC. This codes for CASSPRRTELNYGYTF.

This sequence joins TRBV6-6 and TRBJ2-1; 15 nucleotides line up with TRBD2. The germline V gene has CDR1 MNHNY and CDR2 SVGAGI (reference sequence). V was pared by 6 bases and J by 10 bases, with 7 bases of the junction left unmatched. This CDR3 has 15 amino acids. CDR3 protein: CASSLGLAGGHEQFF. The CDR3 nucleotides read TGTGCCAGCAGCCTCGGACTAGCGGGAGGGCACGAGCAGTTCTTC.

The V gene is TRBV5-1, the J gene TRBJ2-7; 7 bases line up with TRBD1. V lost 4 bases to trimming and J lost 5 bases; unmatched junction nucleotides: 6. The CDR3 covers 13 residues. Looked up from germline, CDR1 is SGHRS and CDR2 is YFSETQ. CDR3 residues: CASSRYDRDEQYF. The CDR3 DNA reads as TGCGCCAGCAGCCGTTACGACAGGGACGAGCAGTACTTC.

The DNA of the CDR3 is TGTGCCTGGAGTCCACAGGGGTATTATAGCAATCAGCCCCAGCATTTT. It specifies CAWSPQGYYSNQPQHF. The V gene is TRBV30, the J gene TRBJ1-5; 7 bases are a match to TRBD1. V lost 2 bases and J lost 0; bases outside the gene matches: 7. This CDR3 has 16 amino acids. CDR1 is GTSNPN, CDR2 SVGIG, per germline (reference sequence).

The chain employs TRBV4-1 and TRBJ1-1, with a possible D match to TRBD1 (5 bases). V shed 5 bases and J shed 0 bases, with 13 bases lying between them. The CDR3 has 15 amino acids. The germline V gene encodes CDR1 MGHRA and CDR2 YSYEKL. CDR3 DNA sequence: TGCGCCAGCAGCTTTGACCGGGACTTGAACACTGAAGCTTTCTTT. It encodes CASSFDRDLNTEAFF.

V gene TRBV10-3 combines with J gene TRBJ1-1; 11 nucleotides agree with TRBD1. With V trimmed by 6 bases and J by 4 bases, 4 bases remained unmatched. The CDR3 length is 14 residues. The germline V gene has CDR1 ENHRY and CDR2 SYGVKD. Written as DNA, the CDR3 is TGTGCCATCAGGAGGGACAGGGGGGGCACTGAAGCTTTCTTT. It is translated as CAIRRDRGGTEAFF.

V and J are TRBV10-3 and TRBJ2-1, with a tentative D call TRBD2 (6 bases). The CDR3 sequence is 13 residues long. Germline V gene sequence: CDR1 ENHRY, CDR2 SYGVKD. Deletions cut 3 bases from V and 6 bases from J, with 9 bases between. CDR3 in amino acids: CAISEMGGNEQFF. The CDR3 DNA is TGTGCCATCAGTGAAATGGGGGGCAATGAGCAGTTCTTC.

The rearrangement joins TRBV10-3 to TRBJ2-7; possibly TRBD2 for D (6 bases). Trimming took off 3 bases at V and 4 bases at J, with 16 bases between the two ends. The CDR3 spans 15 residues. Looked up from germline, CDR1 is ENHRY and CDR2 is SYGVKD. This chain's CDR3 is CAISENVAGPYEQYF. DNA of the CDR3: TGTGCCATCAGTGAAAATGTGGCGGGGCCTTACGAGCAGTACTTC.

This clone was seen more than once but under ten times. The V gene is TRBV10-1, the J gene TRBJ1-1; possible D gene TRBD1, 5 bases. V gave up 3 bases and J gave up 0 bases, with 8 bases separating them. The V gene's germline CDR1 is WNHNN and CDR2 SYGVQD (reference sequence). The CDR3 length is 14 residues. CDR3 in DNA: TGCGCCAGCAGTGATGGGGGAATGAACACTGAAGCTTTCTTT. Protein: CASSDGGMNTEAFF.

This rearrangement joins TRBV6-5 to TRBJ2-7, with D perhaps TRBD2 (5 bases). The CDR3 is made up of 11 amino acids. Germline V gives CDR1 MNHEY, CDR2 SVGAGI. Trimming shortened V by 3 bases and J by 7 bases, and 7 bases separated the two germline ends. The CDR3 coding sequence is TGTGCCAGCAGTTATACGGGGGAGCAGTACTTC. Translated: CASSYTGEQYF.

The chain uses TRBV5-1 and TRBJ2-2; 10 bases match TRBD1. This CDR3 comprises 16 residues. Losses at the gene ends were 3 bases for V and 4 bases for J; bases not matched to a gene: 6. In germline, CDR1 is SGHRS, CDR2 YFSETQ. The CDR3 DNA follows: TGCGCCAGCAGCTGGGCGGGACAGGGGCCCACCGGGGAGCTGTTTTTT. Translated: CASSWAGQGPTGELFF.

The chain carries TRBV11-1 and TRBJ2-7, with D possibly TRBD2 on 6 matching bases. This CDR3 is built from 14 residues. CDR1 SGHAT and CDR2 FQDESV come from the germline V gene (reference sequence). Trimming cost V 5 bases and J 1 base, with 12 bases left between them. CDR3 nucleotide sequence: TGTGCCAGCAGCACACCGACTAGTTCCTACGAGCAGTACTTC. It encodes CASSTPTSSYEQYF. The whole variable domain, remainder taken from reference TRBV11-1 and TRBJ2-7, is EAEVAQSPRYKITEKSQAVAFWCDPISGHATLYWYRQILGQGPELLVQFQDESVVDDSQLPKDRFSAERLKGVDSTLKIQPAELGDSAMYLCASSTPTSSYEQYFGPGTRLTVT.

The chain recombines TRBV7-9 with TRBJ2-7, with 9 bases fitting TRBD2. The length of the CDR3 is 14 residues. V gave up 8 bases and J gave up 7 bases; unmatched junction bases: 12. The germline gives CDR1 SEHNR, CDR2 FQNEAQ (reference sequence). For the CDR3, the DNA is TGTGCCAGCGGTGAGATCCAGCTAGCGGGAGAGCAGTACTTC. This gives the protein CASGEIQLAGEQYF.

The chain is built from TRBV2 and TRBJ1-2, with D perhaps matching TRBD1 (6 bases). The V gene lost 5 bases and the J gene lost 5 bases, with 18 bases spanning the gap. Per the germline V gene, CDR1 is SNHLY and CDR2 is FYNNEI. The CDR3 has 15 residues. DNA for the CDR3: TGTGCCAGCAGTCTCGAACCGGGACAAGTTTATGGCTACACCTTC. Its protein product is CASSLEPGQVYGYTF.

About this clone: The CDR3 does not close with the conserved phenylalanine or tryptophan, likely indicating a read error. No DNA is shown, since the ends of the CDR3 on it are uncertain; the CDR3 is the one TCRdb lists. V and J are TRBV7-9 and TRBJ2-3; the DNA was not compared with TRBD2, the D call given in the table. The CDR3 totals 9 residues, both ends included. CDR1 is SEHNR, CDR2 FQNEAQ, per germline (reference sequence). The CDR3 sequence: CASSATSGT.

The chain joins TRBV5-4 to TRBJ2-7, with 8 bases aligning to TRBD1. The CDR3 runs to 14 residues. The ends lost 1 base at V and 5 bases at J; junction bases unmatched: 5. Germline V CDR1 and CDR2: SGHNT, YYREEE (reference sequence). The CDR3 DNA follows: TGTGCCAGCAGCTTGACAGGGGGTCTGAACGAGCAGTACTTC. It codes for CASSLTGGLNEQYF. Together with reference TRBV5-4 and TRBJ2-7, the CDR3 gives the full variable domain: ETGVTQSPTHLIKTRGQQVTLRCSSQSGHNTVSWYQQALGQGPQFIFQYYREEENGRGNFPPRFSGLQFPNYSSELNVNALELDDSALYLCASSLTGGLNEQYFGPGTRLTVT.

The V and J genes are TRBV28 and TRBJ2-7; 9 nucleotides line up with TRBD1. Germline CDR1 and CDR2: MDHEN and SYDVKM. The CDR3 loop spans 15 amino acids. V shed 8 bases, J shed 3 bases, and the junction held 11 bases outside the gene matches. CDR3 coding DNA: TGTGCCAGCGCCTCCGGGACAGGGTTACGCTACGAGCAGTACTTC. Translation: CASASGTGLRYEQYF.

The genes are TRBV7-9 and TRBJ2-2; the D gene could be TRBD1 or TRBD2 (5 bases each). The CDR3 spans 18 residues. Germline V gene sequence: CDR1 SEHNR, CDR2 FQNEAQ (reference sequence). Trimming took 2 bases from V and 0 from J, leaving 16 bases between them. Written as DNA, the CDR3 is TGTGCCAGCAGCTTACAAATTTTGGGGGAAACGAACACCGGGGAGCTGTTTTTT. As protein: CASSLQILGETNTGELFF.